The 9 T cell receptor beta chains in this list originate from one sample, sequenced in a study of cytomegalovirus exposure and HLA in healthy donors (dated by TCRdb to about 2017). The library relied on the immunoSEQ multiplex PCR assay. A mixture of 60 forward primers for TCR Vbeta segments and 13 reverse primers for TCR Jbeta segments was used in the multiplex PCR. The table comes from immuneACCESS by way of TCRdb, which keeps in-frame sequences with V and J called. Part of the clones is missing from these tables; in studies checked, under half for an unresolved V gene and the rest for unknown reasons. The sample table contains over 85,000 clones; only one count was recorded for over 80% of them. Of the sample, 2.5% to 3% falls within the top ten clones. Input material: PBMCs. Receptor source: a man aged 35 to 55 in good health and CMV-seronegative.

The rearrangement links TRBV27 to TRBJ2-5; TRBD2 matches 7 bases. The CDR3 is 11 residues long. The junction had 7 bases not matched to a gene; V was cut back by 7 bases and J by 11 bases. Per the germline V gene, CDR1 is MNHEY and CDR2 is SMNVEV (reference sequence). The CDR3 here is CASTGGGPQYF. The CDR3 region has the DNA TGTGCCAGCACGGGAGGCGGCCCACAGTACTTC.

The J gene is TRBJ2-7, the V gene TRBV4-3; 7 bases fit TRBD1. Trimming took 3 bases from V and 0 from J; bases not matched to a gene: 2. Germline V lookup: CDR1 LGHNA, CDR2 YSLEER. This CDR3 is 14 amino acids long. The CDR3 region has the DNA TGCGCCAGCAGCCACGACAGGGTCTCCTACGAGCAGTACTTC. Translated: CASSHDRVSYEQYF.

This clone was seen more than once but under ten times. This chain uses TRBV27 with TRBJ2-2, with TRBD1 matching over 7 bases. In germline, CDR1 is MNHEY, CDR2 SMNVEV (reference sequence). The CDR3 runs 15 residues. Unmatched junction bases numbered 4, after V lost 6 bases and J lost 0 bases. The CDR3 spells CASRPGTANTGELFF. The CDR3 DNA sequence: TGTGCCAGCAGGCCCGGGACAGCGAACACCGGGGAGCTGTTTTTT.

The CDR3, as DNA: TGTGCCAGCAGTGTACCACTAGCGGGGGTGCGGAATACGCAGTATTTT. Residues: CASSVPLAGVRNTQYF. The chain carries TRBV6-1 and TRBJ2-3; 11 nucleotides align to TRBD2. There are 16 residues in the CDR3. V shed 4 bases and J 7 bases; nucleotides not matched to a gene: 10. The germline V gene encodes CDR1 MNHNS and CDR2 SASEGT.

The rearrangement uses TRBV9 and TRBJ2-6; D is unresolved. CDR1 and CDR2 from the germline V gene are SGDLS and YYNGEE. V shed 0 bases and J shed 4 bases, with 14 bases lying between them. The CDR3 consists of 17 residues. The CDR3 DNA sequence: TGTGCCAGCAGCGTAGGACGCCGCGAGGTCGGGGCCAACGTCCTGACTTTC. It encodes CASSVGRREVGANVLTF.

The genes are TRBV4-2 and TRBJ1-3; 7 bases are a match to TRBD1. V dropped 4 bases and J dropped 0; count of bases not matched to a gene: 6. In germline, CDR1 is LGHNA, CDR2 YNFKEQ. This CDR3 has 16 residues. The DNA of the CDR3 is TGTGCCAGCAGCCGACTTGACAGGGTCTCTGGAAACACCATATATTTT. Its translation: CASSRLDRVSGNTIYF.

V and J are TRBV7-3 and TRBJ2-7; 8 bases agree with TRBD1. Germline trimming cut 2 bases from V and 6 bases from J; bases unmatched to any gene: 3. The germline V gene encodes CDR1 SGHTA and CDR2 FQGTGA. The CDR3 extends over 13 amino acids. The CDR3 reads CASSLAGTGEQYF. The CDR3 DNA sequence: TGTGCCAGCAGCTTAGCAGGGACAGGCGAGCAGTACTTC.

This clone has a single count. In the same sample, other DNA sequences code for this CDR3. V gene TRBV5-4 combines with J gene TRBJ1-5, with TRBD1 matching 8 bases. Trimming at V came to 4 bases and at J to 2 bases, leaving 5 bases not matched to a gene. Per germline, CDR1 SGHNT and CDR2 YYREEE (reference sequence). This CDR3 region has 15 residues. The CDR3 here is CASSPGTGGNQPQHF. In nucleotides, the CDR3 is TGTGCCAGCAGCCCGGGGACAGGTGGCAATCAGCCCCAGCATTTT.

V gene TRBV9 combines with J gene TRBJ1-4, with unresolved D. Germline V gives CDR1 SGDLS, CDR2 YYNGEE. The CDR3 totals 14 residues. Trimming cost V 4 bases and J 3 bases, with 10 bases left between them. The CDR3 protein is CASSRRVSNEKLFF. CDR3 DNA: TGTGCCAGCAGCCGCCGGGTTTCTAATGAAAAACTGTTTTTT. The whole variable domain, remainder taken from reference TRBV9 and TRBJ1-4, is DSGVTQTPKHLITATGQRVTLRCSPRSGDLSVYWYQQSLDQGLQFLIQYYNGEERAKGNILERFSAQQFPDLHSELNLSSLELGDSALYFCASSRRVSNEKLFFGSGTQLSVL.